Following are 9 T cell receptor beta chains from one sample sequenced in a study of cytomegalovirus exposure and HLA in healthy donors. Vbeta (60) and Jbeta (13) primers were used in the PCR. The table came from immunoSEQ multiplex PCR; TCRdb's copy has only in-frame clones and leaves some out. The table includes 100,000 or so clones, around two thirds detected once. Source material: PBMCs. The receptor set was obtained from a man aged 45-65 years in good health and CMV-seropositive.

The genes are TRBV29-1 and TRBJ1-1, with D tentatively TRBD1 (5 bases). CDR1 SQVTM and CDR2 ANQGSEA come from the germline V gene. V lost 7 bases and J lost 4, with 7 bases in between. This CDR3 region has 10 residues. DNA of the CDR3: TGCAGCGCGGGGGGCACTGAAGCTTTCTTT. This gives the protein CSAGGTEAFF. The full variable domain, completed using reference TRBV29-1 and TRBJ1-1, is SAVISQKPSRDICQRGTSLTIQCQVDSQVTMMFWYRQQPGQSLTLIATANQGSEATYESGFVIDKFPISRPNLTFSTLTVSNMSPEDSSIYLCSAGGTEAFFGQGTRLTVV.

The chain combines TRBV11-2 with TRBJ2-7; perhaps TRBD1 as D (5 bases). This CDR3 is 15 amino acids long. Germline V CDR1 and CDR2: SGHAT, FQNNGV. Trimming left V 2 bases short and J 3 bases short, with 14 bases between. The CDR3: CASSLRGTANYEQYF. The CDR3 nucleotides read TGTGCCAGCAGCTTAAGGGGCACAGCGAACTACGAGCAGTACTTC.

This sequence joins TRBV27 and TRBJ1-2; possible D gene TRBD1, 6 bases. Deletions cut 4 bases from V and 0 bases from J, with 18 bases between. This CDR3 contains 17 residues. Germline V gene sequence: CDR1 MNHEY, CDR2 SMNVEV (reference sequence). The CDR3 region is CASSSTWTVLTNYGYTF. CDR3 in DNA: TGTGCCAGCAGTTCAACCTGGACAGTTTTAACTAACTATGGCTACACCTTC.

The sample holds a few counts of this clone. This CDR3 reads CASTDRGRTTFYEQYF. CDR3 in DNA: TGCGCCAGCACGGACAGGGGGCGGACAACCTTTTACGAGCAGTACTTC. The chain carries TRBV5-1 and TRBJ2-7; 11 nucleotides line up with TRBD1. In germline, CDR1 is SGHRS, CDR2 YFSETQ. V shed 6 bases, J shed 4 bases, and the junction held 12 bases outside the gene matches. The CDR3 covers 16 residues.

This chain joins TRBV2 and TRBJ2-7; the match to TRBD1 covers 8 bases. Germline-derived CDR1 and CDR2 are SNHLY and FYNNEI. J was trimmed by 2 bases and V by 10 bases; bases with no gene match: 10. There are 14 residues in the CDR3. For the CDR3, the DNA is TGTGCCATCGTGGGGGACAGGTTAACCTACGAGCAGTACTTC. Encoded protein: CAIVGDRLTYEQYF.

The DNA of the CDR3 is TGTGCCCGAGGGGACAGGCGGGTAAGTGGGGAGCTGTTTTTT. Amino acids: CARGDRRVSGELFF. The chain uses TRBV21-1 and TRBJ2-2; the D call in the table, TRBD1, was not verified against the DNA. TRBV21-1 is listed as a pseudogene. The CDR3 runs to 14 residues.

The V call is TRBV9, the J call TRBJ2-1; a possible D gene is TRBD2 (7 bases). V was clipped by 4 bases and J by 2 bases, with 13 bases between them. The CDR3 sequence is 15 residues long. Looked up from germline, CDR1 is SGDLS and CDR2 is YYNGEE. As DNA, the CDR3 is TGTGCCAGCAGCTATAGGGGGGGAGCCTACAATGAGCAGTTCTTC. This sequence encodes CASSYRGGAYNEQFF.

V gene TRBV4-1 combines with J gene TRBJ2-7; the match to TRBD1 covers 9 bases. V was pared by 4 bases and J by 6 bases, with 4 bases of the junction left unmatched. Per germline, CDR1 MGHRA and CDR2 YSYEKL. The CDR3 covers 13 residues. Written as DNA, the CDR3 is TGCGCCAGCAGCCCGGGACAGGGAGCCGAGCAGTACTTC. Its translation: CASSPGQGAEQYF.

This clone was recorded a few times. The rearrangement joins TRBV6-1 to TRBJ2-7; 8 bases align to TRBD1. CDR1 is MNHNS and CDR2 is SASEGT in the germline V gene. Unmatched junction bases numbered 2, after V lost 4 bases and J lost 12 bases. The CDR3 runs 10 residues. CDR3 protein: CASSADRGYF. The DNA for the CDR3 is TGTGCCAGCAGTGCTGACAGGGGGTACTTC.